This TCR beta chain emerged from a study of CD8 T cells in Susac syndrome. V lost 4 bases to trimming and J lost 1 base, with 12 bases between them. The CDR3 spans 14 residues. Germline CDR1 is SGHRS and CDR2 is YFSETQ. Reverse transcription of about 0.45 to 1 ug RNA was performed with random hexamers. TCRdb processed the immunoSEQ multiplex PCR reads anew with MiXCR; each CDR3 protein has one entry. The data contain approximately 180,000 distinct CDR3 sequences, roughly 94% of them singletons. This rearrangement joins TRBV5-1 to TRBJ2-7, with no clear D. The material sequenced was CD4+ T cells from PBMCs. This clonotype was sampled from a human donor with Susac syndrome. The CDR3 DNA sequence: TGCGCCAGCAGCCTCCCCGAAGGGTCCTACGAGCAGTACTTC. It is translated as CASSLPEGSYEQYF. Full variable domain (missing parts from reference TRBV5-1 and TRBJ2-7): KAGVTQTPRYLIKTRGQQVTLSCSPISGHRSVSWYQQTPGQGLQFLFEYFSETQRNKGNFPGRFSGRQFSNSRSEMNVSTLELGDSALYLCASSLPEGSYEQYFGPGTRLTVT.